These 15 T cell receptor beta chains came from one sample sequenced in a study of persistence of HIV-infected CD4 T cells. The libraries were made with immunoSEQ version 4 in survey mode. Here immunoSEQ multiplex PCR was the method, and the copy in TCRdb shows in-frame clones only, minus some. This repertoire shows tens of thousands of clones, around 90% found once; its top ten account for about 0.46%. Anti-CD3/anti-CD28 beads served as a nonspecific positive control stimulus. Responding CD4+ T cells were sorted by upregulation of both CD40 ligand and CD69. The antigens these receptors bind are not known. Sequencing was performed on CD4+ T cells sorted from PBMCs after approximately 20-hour stimulation, taken from a patient who received antiretroviral therapy. These receptors all stem from an adult woman with HIV who was CMV-seropositive.

The CDR3 bases are TGTGCCAGCACCCAAGGTTATAATTCACCCCTCCACTTT. This translates into CASTQGYNSPLHF. This chain joins TRBV6-5 and TRBJ1-6, with D uncertain. Germline V gene sequence: CDR1 MNHEY, CDR2 SVGAGI. V lost 7 bases and J 4 bases, leaving 8 bases between the germline ends. The length of the CDR3 is 13 residues.

The rearrangement uses TRBV9 and TRBJ1-3; TRBD1 aligns across 9 bases. This CDR3 is built from 19 residues. The trim removed 0 bases at V and 2 bases at J, leaving 12 bases unmatched. From germline, CDR1 is SGDLS and CDR2 YYNGEE. DNA for the CDR3: TGTGCCAGCAGCGTAGAAGGACAGGGGACAATTCTGGCTGGAAACACCATATATTTT. It codes for CASSVEGQGTILAGNTIYF.

This chain connects TRBV6-5 to TRBJ1-2; D unclear. V was clipped by 7 bases and J by 8 bases, with 14 bases between them. The CDR3 runs to 12 residues. CDR1 MNHEY and CDR2 SVGAGI come from the germline V gene. This CDR3 reads CASKGGYRGYTF. In DNA, the CDR3 is TGTGCCAGCAAGGGCGGATACCGAGGCTACACCTTC.

The count of this clone is one. The gene calls are TRBV29-1 and TRBJ2-3, with D possibly being TRBD2 (6 bases). Between the trimmed V and J ends, which lost 6 bases and 4 bases, there was a span of 11 bases. Germline CDR1 SQVTM, CDR2 ANQGSEA. The CDR3 runs 12 residues. The CDR3 is CSVEGSADTQYF. CDR3 coding DNA: TGCAGCGTGGAGGGATCGGCAGATACGCAGTATTTT.

The rearrangement uses TRBV11-2 and TRBJ2-3; 10 nucleotides match TRBD2. In germline, CDR1 is SGHAT, CDR2 FQNNGV. The CDR3 has 16 residues. V shed 5 bases, J shed 5 bases, and the junction held 10 bases outside the gene matches. This CDR3 reads CASSPNGASGRDTQYF. Written as DNA, the CDR3 is TGTGCCAGCAGCCCGAATGGGGCTAGCGGGAGAGATACGCAGTATTTT.

The chain uses TRBV24-1 and TRBJ1-5; D is perhaps TRBD1 (5 bases). The CDR3 length is 14 residues. The V end was cut by 5 bases, the J end by 0 bases, with 7 bases between. Germline V gene sequence: CDR1 KGHDR, CDR2 SFDVKD. The CDR3: CATSVGASNQPQHF. In nucleotides, the CDR3 is TGTGCCACCAGTGTCGGGGCTAGCAATCAGCCCCAGCATTTT.

The V gene is TRBV19, the J gene TRBJ2-7; 11 positions agree with TRBD1. The CDR3 extends over 14 amino acids. Trimming removed 5 bases from V and 6 bases from J; junction bases left unmatched: 6. Germline-derived CDR1 and CDR2 are LNHDA and SQIVND (reference sequence). The CDR3 DNA sequence: TGTGCCAGTAGTCCATCCGGGACAGGGGGCGAGCAGTACTTC. Its translation is CASSPSGTGGEQYF.

This sequence joins TRBV6-5 and TRBJ1-1; a possible D gene is TRBD1 (6 bases). V was shortened by 7 bases and J by 4 bases, with 10 bases between the two germline ends. The CDR3 has 12 residues. Germline assignment: CDR1 MNHEY and CDR2 SVGAGI. CDR3 nucleotide sequence: TGTGCCAGCACAGGGGAGGGCACTGAAGCTTTCTTT. It encodes CASTGEGTEAFF.

The J gene is TRBJ1-5, the V gene TRBV6-1, with a possible D match to TRBD1 (6 bases). V lost 3 bases, J lost 2 bases, and 8 bases lay in between. This CDR3 is built from 14 residues. Germline loops: CDR1 MNHNS, CDR2 SASEGT. CDR3 in DNA: TGTGCCAGCAGTGATCGGACAGGCAATCAGCCCCAGCATTTT. Translated, it gives CASSDRTGNQPQHF.

V is TRBV5-1 and J is TRBJ1-2; D unresolved. The CDR3 sequence is 18 residues long. The germline V gene encodes CDR1 SGHRS and CDR2 YFSETQ. Trimming cost V 0 bases and J 4 bases, with 22 bases left between them. Here the CDR3 DNA reads TGCGCCAGCAGCTTGGTTGCAGCTCCCCAGATAAATGGCTATGGCTACACCTTC. Its translation is CASSLVAAPQINGYGYTF.

V and J are TRBV24-1 and TRBJ2-3, with D perhaps TRBD1 (6 bases). The ends were cut back, 2 bases at V and 3 bases at J, with 8 bases in the middle. Germline lookup yields CDR1 KGHDR and CDR2 SFDVKD. This CDR3 has 14 residues. The CDR3 sequence: CATSDSRGTDTQYF. The DNA for the CDR3 is TGTGCCACCAGTGATTCCAGGGGAACAGATACGCAGTATTTT.

Comments on this clone: Compared with germline, one end of the junction differs, possibly owing to a read error. The chain combines TRBV2 with TRBJ2-3, with 8 nucleotides matching TRBD2. The CDR3 has 15 residues. In germline, CDR1 is SNHLY, CDR2 FYNNEI. Here the CDR3 DNA reads TGTGCCAGCAGTAGACGGACGGGGGGGCAAGATACTCAGTATTTT. Translation: CASSRRTGGQDTQYF. Using reference TRBV2 and TRBJ2-3 for the parts outside the CDR3, the full variable domain is EPEVTQTPSHQVTQMGQEVILRCVPISNHLYFYWYRQILGQKVEFLVSFYNNEISEKSEIFDDQFSVERPDGSNFTLKIRSTKLEDSAMYFCASSRRTGGQDTQYFGPGTRLTVL.

The V call is TRBV25-1, the J call TRBJ2-1; D may correspond to TRBD1 or TRBD2 (6 bases each). Germline CDR1 reads MGHDK; CDR2 reads SYGVNS. V was shortened by 0 bases and J by 8 bases, with 14 bases between the two germline ends. The CDR3 is made up of 15 amino acids. CDR3: CASSEYSGGQYEQFF. The CDR3 DNA reads TGTGCCAGCAGTGAATATTCCGGGGGCCAGTATGAGCAGTTCTTC.

The J gene is TRBJ2-5, the V gene TRBV30, with D unresolved. The germline CDR1 and CDR2 sequences are GTSNPN and SVGIG (reference sequence). This CDR3 has 12 residues. V lost 2 bases to trimming and J lost 6 bases, with 10 bases between them. The DNA for the CDR3 is TGTGCCTGGAGTAGGTCCGCAAAGACCCAGTACTTC. Translated, it gives CAWSRSAKTQYF.

V gene TRBV5-1 combines with J gene TRBJ2-7, with TRBD2 matching over 15 bases. The CDR3 is made up of 17 amino acids. Germline V CDR1 and CDR2: SGHRS, YFSETQ. J lost 0 bases, V lost 4 bases, and 5 bases had no gene match. The CDR3 loop reads CASSPGLAGGYSYEQYF. The CDR3 DNA is TGCGCCAGCAGCCCGGGACTAGCGGGGGGATACTCCTACGAGCAGTACTTC. Using reference TRBV5-1 and TRBJ2-7 for the parts outside the CDR3, the full variable domain is KAGVTQTPRYLIKTRGQQVTLSCSPISGHRSVSWYQQTPGQGLQFLFEYFSETQRNKGNFPGRFSGRQFSNSRSEMNVSTLELGDSALYLCASSPGLAGGYSYEQYFGPGTRLTVT.